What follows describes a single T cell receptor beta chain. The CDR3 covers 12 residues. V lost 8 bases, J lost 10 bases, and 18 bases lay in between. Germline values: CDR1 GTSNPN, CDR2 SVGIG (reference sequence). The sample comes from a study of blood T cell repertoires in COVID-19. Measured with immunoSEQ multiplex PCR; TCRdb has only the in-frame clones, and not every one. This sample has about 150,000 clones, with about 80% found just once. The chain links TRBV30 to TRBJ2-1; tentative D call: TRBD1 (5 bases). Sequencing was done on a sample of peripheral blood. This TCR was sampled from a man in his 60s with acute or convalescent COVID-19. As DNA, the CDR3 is TGTGCCGGGAATAAAGGGGTAGGCGAGCAGTTCTTC. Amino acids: CAGNKGVGEQFF.